This T cell receptor (beta chain) was sequenced in a study of early T cells in non-severe SARS-CoV-2 infection. The CDR3 runs 15 residues. The V gene end was trimmed by 7 bases and the J gene end by 3 bases; junction bases not matched to a gene: 7. The germline V gene encodes CDR1 SGHTA and CDR2 FQGNSA. This clonotype has at least ten counts. Antigen unknown. Via MiXCR, TCRdb re-called the 5' RACE reads, giving one row per CDR3 protein. In the table there are fewer than 45,000 distinct CDR3 sequences, about 5% of which are singletons. Study outcomes and limitations: In VDJdb matching, anti-spike CD8 responses were favored while private and CD4 specificities went missing.

The material sequenced was whole blood. The TCR sequence derives from an adult who was a healthcare worker with PCR-confirmed SARS-CoV-2 infection or an uninfected control (not recorded which). This chain connects TRBV7-2 to TRBJ2-2; TRBD2 matches at 8 bases. CDR3 in DNA: TGTGCCAGCAACTGGGCTAGCGGGTACACCGGGGAGCTGTTTTTT. Translating it yields CASNWASGYTGELFF.